This record looks at one TCR beta chain sequence and its context. The target antigen is unknown. The unexposed donors gave CD4+ T cells in about 2010-2019, prior to COVID-19. Measured with immunoSEQ multiplex PCR; TCRdb has only the in-frame clones, and not every one. The table has some 68,000 clones, approximately 95% seen once; the top ten hold 0.23%. This entry is derived from a study of CD4 T cells in relation to SARS-CoV-2 and coronaviruses. Findings of the study overall: The cross-reactivity analysis covered only spike protein, not other viral proteins. Pre-pandemic and post-infection samples never came from the same donor.

Trimming removed 0 bases from V and 2 bases from J, with 4 bases in between. Germline lookup yields CDR1 KGHSH and CDR2 LQKENI. The CDR3 sequence is 14 residues long. The TCR comes from a human donor in good health. Specimen: naive CD4+ T cells from PBMCs. The subset is: naive CD4+ T cells isolated by negative enrichment. The J gene is TRBJ2-2, the V gene TRBV18; D remains ambiguous. The CDR3: CASSPPGNTGELFF. CDR3 DNA: TGTGCCAGCTCACCACCGGGAAACACCGGGGAGCTGTTTTTT.